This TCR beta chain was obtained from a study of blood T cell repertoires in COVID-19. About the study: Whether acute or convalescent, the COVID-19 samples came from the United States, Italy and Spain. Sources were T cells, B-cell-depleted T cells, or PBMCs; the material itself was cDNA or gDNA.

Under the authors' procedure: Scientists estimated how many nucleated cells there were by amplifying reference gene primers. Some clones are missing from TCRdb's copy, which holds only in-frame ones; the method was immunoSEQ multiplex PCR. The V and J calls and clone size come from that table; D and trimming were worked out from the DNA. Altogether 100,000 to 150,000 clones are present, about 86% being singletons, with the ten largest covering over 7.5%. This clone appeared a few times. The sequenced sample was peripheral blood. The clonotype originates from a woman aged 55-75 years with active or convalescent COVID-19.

CDR3 DNA sequence: TGCGCCAGCAGCCCGGGACAGGGGTACAACACTGAAGCTTTCTTT. Its protein product is CASSPGQGYNTEAFF. The rearrangement links TRBV4-1 to TRBJ1-1, with 10 bases aligning to TRBD1. Germline V gene data show CDR1 as MGHRA and CDR2 as YSYEKL. The length of the CDR3 is 15 residues. V lost 4 bases and J lost 2; bases outside the gene matches: 4.